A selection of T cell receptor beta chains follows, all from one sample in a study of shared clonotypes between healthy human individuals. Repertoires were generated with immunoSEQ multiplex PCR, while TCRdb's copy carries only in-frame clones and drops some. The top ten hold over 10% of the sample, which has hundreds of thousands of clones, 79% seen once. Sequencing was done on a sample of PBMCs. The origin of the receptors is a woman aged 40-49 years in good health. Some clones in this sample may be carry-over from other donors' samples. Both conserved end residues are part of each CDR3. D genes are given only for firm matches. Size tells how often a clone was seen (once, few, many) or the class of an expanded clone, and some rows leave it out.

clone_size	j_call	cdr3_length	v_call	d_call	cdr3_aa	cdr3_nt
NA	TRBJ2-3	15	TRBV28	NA	CASTPWSGSTDTQYF	TGTGCCAGCACCCCATGGAGCGGGAGCACAGATACGCAGTATTTT
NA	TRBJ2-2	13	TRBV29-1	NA	CSVGPRGTGELFF	TGCAGCGTGGGCCCTCGCGGCACCGGGGAGCTGTTTTTT
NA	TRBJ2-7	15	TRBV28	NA	CASSIPQGFPYEQYF	TGTGCCAGCAGTATCCCCCAGGGGTTCCCCTACGAGCAGTACTTC
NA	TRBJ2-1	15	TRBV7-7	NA	CASSLGGSAYNEQFF	TGTGCTAGCAGCTTAGGTGGGAGCGCTTACAATGAGCAGTTCTTC
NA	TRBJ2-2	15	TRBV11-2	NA	CASSLGNSYTGELFF	TGTGCCAGCAGCTTGGGAAATTCTTACACCGGGGAGCTGTTTTTT
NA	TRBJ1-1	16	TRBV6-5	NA	CASSYGRGRGNTEAFF	TGTGCCAGCAGTTACGGGCGGGGCCGGGGGAACACTGAAGCTTTCTTT
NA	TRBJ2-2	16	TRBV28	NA	CASSPRGSRRTGELFF	TGTGCCAGCAGTCCCCGGGGATCCCGTCGAACCGGGGAGCTGTTTTTT
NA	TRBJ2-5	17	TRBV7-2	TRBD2	CASSAGLAGGPWETQYF	TGTGCCAGCAGCGCGGGACTAGCGGGAGGGCCCTGGGAGACCCAGTACTTC
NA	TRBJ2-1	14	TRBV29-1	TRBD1	CSGSTGTGWNEQFF	TGCAGCGGCTCAACCGGGACAGGGTGGAATGAGCAGTTCTTC
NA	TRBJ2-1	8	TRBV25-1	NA	CAPRRLFF	TGTGCCCCCCGGAGGTTGTTCTTC
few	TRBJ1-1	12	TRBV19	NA	CASSIGPAEAFF	TGTGCCAGTAGTATAGGCCCCGCCGAAGCTTTCTTT
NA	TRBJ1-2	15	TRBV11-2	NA	CASSQNSGVVYGYTF	TGTGCCAGCAGCCAGAACTCGGGGGTAGTCTATGGCTACACCTTC
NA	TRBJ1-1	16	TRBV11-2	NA	CASSSWTGHKNTEAFF	TGTGCCAGCAGCTCCTGGACCGGACACAAGAACACTGAAGCTTTCTTT
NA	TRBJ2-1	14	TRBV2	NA	CASSTLARYNEQFF	TGTGCCAGCAGTACTCTAGCGCGTTACAATGAGCAGTTCTTC
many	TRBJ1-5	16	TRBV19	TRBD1	CASRPFTGGDDQPQHF	TGTGCCAGTAGACCTTTCACAGGGGGCGATGATCAGCCCCAGCATTTT
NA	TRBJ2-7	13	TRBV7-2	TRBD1	CASSGTASYEQYF	TGTGCCAGCAGCGGGACAGCCTCCTACGAGCAGTACTTC
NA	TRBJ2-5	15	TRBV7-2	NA	CASSFPSGSGGTQYF	TGTGCCAGCAGCTTCCCTTCGGGATCGGGTGGGACCCAGTACTTC
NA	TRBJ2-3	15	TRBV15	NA	CATSRVGSLDSLQYF	TGTGCCACCAGCAGAGTGGGCTCACTGGACAGCCTGCAGTATTTT
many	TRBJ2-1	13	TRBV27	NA	CASSFGGLTEQFF	TGTGCCAGCAGTTTTGGCGGACTGACTGAGCAGTTCTTC
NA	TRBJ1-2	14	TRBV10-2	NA	CASSSGVGALGYTF	TGCGCCAGCTCTTCTGGGGTGGGGGCGCTCGGCTACACCTTC
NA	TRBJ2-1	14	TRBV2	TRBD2	CASRGLAEYNEQFF	TGTGCCAGCAGGGGACTAGCGGAGTACAATGAGCAGTTCTTC
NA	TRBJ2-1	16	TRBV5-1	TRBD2	CASSLTGLDPYNEQFF	TGCGCCAGCAGCTTGACAGGACTAGACCCTTACAATGAGCAGTTCTTC
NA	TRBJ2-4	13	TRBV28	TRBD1	CASSHRGGNIQYF	TGTGCCAGCAGTCACAGGGGTGGAAACATTCAGTACTTC
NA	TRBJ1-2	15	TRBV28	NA	CASSLSAGGVYGYTF	TGTGCCAGCAGTTTAAGTGCGGGGGGCGTCTATGGCTACACCTTC
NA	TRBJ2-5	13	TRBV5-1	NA	CASTHSGEETQYF	TGCGCCAGCACCCACTCCGGCGAAGAGACCCAGTACTTC
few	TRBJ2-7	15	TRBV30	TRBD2	CAWSLSGSMSYEQYF	TGTGCCTGGAGTCTCAGCGGGAGTATGTCCTACGAGCAGTACTTC
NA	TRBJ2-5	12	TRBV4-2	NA	CASSQDPETQYF	TGTGCCAGCAGCCAAGACCCAGAGACCCAGTACTTC
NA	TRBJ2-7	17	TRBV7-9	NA	CASSPRWRGPRNYEQYF	TGTGCCAGCAGCCCACGGTGGCGGGGCCCAAGAAACTACGAGCAGTACTTC
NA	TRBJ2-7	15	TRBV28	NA	CASSPAGRGPYEQYF	TGTGCCAGCAGTCCCGCGGGTCGGGGCCCCTACGAGCAGTACTTC
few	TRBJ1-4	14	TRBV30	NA	CAWSANLANEKLFF	TGTGCCTGGAGTGCAAATCTGGCTAATGAAAAACTGTTTTTT
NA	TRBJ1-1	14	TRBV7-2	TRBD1	CASSPDRVNTEAFF	TGTGCCAGCAGCCCGGACAGGGTGAACACTGAAGCTTTCTTT
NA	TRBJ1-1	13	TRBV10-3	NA	CAISGETTTEAFF	TGTGCCATCAGTGGCGAGACAACAACTGAAGCTTTCTTT
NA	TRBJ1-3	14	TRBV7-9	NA	CASSLTRSGNTIYF	TGTGCCAGCAGCTTAACCCGTAGTGGAAACACCATATATTTT
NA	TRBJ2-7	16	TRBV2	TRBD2	CASSEVSAGERYEQYF	TGTGCCAGCAGTGAAGTATCGGCGGGAGAACGTTACGAGCAGTACTTC
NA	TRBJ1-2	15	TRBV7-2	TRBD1	CASSSAPGQGTGYTF	TGTGCCAGCAGCTCGGCGCCGGGACAGGGAACCGGCTACACCTTC
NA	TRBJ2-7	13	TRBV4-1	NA	CASSQGPSYEQYF	TGCGCCAGCAGCCAAGGCCCCTCCTACGAGCAGTACTTC
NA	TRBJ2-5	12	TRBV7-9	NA	CASRGLEETQYF	TGTGCCAGCAGAGGACTGGAAGAGACCCAGTACTTC
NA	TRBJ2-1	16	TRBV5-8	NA	CASSLFRLGDYNEQFF	TGTGCCAGCAGCTTGTTTCGGCTAGGGGACTACAATGAGCAGTTCTTC
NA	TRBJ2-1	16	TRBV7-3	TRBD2	CASSLTTLAGVGEQFF	TGTGCCAGCAGCTTAACGACACTAGCGGGAGTTGGTGAGCAGTTCTTC
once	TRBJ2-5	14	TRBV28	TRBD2	CASSFPGRVETQYF	TGTGCCAGCAGTTTCCCCGGGAGGGTGGAGACCCAGTACTTC
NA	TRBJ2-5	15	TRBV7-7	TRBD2	CASSSGLGEQETQYF	TGTGCTAGCAGCTCCGGACTAGGCGAGCAAGAGACCCAGTACTTC
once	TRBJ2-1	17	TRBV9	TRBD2	CASSVATIGVAGGEQFF	TGTGCCAGCAGCGTAGCTACAATAGGAGTAGCGGGAGGTGAGCAGTTCTTC
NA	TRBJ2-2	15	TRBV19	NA	CASSIEGQNTGELFF	TGTGCCAGTAGTATAGAGGGTCAGAACACCGGGGAGCTGTTTTTT
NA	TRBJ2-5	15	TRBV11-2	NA	CASSLGPGAQETQYF	TGTGCCAGCAGCTTAGGCCCGGGGGCCCAAGAGACCCAGTACTTC
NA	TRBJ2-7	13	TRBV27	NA	CASSRALSYEQYF	TGTGCCAGCAGTCGGGCCCTTAGCTACGAGCAGTACTTC
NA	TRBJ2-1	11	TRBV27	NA	CASSLVGEQFF	TGTGCCAGCAGTTTAGTCGGTGAGCAGTTCTTC
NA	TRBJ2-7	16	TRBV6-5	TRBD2	CASSYSGTLASYEQYF	TGTGCCAGCAGTTACTCAGGTACACTAGCGTCCTACGAGCAGTACTTC
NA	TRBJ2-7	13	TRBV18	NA	CASSAGTPYEQYF	TGTGCCAGCTCGGCCGGGACCCCATACGAGCAGTACTTC
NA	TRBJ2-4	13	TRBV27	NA	CASSLGRWGIQYF	TGTGCCAGCAGTTTGGGTAGGTGGGGCATTCAGTACTTC
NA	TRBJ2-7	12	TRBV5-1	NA	CASSSQGYEQYF	TGCGCCAGCAGTAGTCAGGGTTACGAGCAGTACTTC
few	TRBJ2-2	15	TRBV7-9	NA	CASSLGVGKTGELFF	TGTGCCAGCAGCTTAGGAGTCGGCAAGACCGGGGAGCTGTTTTTT
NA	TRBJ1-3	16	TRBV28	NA	CASSHGGSPSGNTIYF	TGTGCCAGCAGCCATGGCGGGTCCCCCTCTGGAAACACCATATATTTT